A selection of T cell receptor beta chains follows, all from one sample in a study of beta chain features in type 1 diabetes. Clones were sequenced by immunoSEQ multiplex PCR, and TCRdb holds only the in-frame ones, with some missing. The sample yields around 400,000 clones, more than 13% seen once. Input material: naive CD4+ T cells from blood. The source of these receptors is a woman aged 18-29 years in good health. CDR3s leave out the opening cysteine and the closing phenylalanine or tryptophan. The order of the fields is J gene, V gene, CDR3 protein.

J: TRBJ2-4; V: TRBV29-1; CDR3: SVEQGFSKNIQY
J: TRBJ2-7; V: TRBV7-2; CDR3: ASSTGLAGLFEQY
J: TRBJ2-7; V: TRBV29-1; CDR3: SVETSGPYEQY
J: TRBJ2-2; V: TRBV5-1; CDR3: ASSLDREDGELF
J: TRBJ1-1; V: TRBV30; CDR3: AWRGVLVNTEAF
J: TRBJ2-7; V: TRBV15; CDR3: ATKWAMGSYEQY
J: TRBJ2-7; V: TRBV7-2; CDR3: ASSERRSSYEQY
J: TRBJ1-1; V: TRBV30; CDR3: AWIEQAPTEAF
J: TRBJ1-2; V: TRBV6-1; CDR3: ASSEAQRVYGYT
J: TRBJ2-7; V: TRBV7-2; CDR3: ASSLVGGTSFPYEQY
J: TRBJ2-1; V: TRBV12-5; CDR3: ASGLVAGGNEQF
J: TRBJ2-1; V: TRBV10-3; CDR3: AISDLPSVGGEQF
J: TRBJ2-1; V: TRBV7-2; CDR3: ASSLMREQF
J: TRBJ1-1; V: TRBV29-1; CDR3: SVGPTGTEAF
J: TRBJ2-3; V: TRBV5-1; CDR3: ASSLGGDTQY
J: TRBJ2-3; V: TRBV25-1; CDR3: ASSRRYRTDTQY
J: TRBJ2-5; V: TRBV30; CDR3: AWSVRGGQETQY
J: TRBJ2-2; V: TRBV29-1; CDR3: SVGLLLNTGELF
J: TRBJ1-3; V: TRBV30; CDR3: AWSVSGGSAGNTIY
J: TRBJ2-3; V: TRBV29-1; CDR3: SVGYSLAGDTQY
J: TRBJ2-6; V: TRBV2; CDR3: ATVAGANVLT
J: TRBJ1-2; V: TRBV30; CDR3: AFAGQRANYGYT
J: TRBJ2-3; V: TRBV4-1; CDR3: ASSYRLAGEKDTQY
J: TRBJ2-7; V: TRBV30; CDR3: AWRPGTAPYEQY
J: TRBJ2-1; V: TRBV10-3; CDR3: AISESGTGTYNEQF
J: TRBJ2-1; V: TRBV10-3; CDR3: AISSGSSNEQF
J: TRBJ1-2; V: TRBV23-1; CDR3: ASSRQGRDYGYT
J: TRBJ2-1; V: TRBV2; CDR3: ATGTSGYNEQF
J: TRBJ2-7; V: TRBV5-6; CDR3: ASSLRTSARNYEQY